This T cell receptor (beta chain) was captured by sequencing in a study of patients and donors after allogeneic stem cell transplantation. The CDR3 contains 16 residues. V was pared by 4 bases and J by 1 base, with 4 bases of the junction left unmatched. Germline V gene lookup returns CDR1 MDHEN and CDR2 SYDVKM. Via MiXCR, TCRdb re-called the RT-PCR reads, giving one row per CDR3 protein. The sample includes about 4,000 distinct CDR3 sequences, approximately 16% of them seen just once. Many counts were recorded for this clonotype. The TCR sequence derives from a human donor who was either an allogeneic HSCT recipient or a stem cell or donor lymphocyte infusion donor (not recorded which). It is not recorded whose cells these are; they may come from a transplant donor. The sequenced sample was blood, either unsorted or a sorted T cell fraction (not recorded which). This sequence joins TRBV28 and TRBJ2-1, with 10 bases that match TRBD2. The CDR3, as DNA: TGTGCCAGCAGTTCCCTAGCGGGAGTGTCCTACAATGAGCAGTTCTTC. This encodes CASSSLAGVSYNEQFF. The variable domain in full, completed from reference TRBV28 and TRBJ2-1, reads DVKVTQSSRYLVKRTGEKVFLECVQDMDHENMFWYRQDPGLGLRLIYFSYDVKMKEKGDIPEGYSVSREKKERFSLILESASTNQTSMYLCASSSLAGVSYNEQFFGPGTRLTVL.